This T cell receptor beta chain was obtained from a study of blood T cell repertoires in COVID-19. On the study more broadly: Acute and convalescent COVID-19 specimens originated in the United States, Italy and Spain.

Under the authors' procedure: How many nucleated cells were present was estimated from reference gene primer amplification. Profiled with immunoSEQ multiplex PCR; TCRdb holds only in-frame clones, not every one. V, J and clone size are those of that table, while D and trimming were read from the DNA. Of 150,000 to 200,000 clones listed, 80% to 90% were seen once; the top ten hold about 15%. Germline CDR1 is KGHSH and CDR2 is LQKENI. The CDR3 spans 14 residues. V lost 3 bases and J lost 5; bases outside the gene matches: 4. Patients in Seattle were enrolled during active infection, then followed longitudinally.

The sample taken for sequencing was peripheral blood. V and J are TRBV18 and TRBJ1-5; 7 bases match TRBD1. The clonotype comes from an older woman with COVID-19, enrolled during active disease. For the CDR3, the DNA is TGTGCCAGCTCACCGGGACAGTTCGATCAGCCCCAGCATTTT. It yields the protein CASSPGQFDQPQHF.